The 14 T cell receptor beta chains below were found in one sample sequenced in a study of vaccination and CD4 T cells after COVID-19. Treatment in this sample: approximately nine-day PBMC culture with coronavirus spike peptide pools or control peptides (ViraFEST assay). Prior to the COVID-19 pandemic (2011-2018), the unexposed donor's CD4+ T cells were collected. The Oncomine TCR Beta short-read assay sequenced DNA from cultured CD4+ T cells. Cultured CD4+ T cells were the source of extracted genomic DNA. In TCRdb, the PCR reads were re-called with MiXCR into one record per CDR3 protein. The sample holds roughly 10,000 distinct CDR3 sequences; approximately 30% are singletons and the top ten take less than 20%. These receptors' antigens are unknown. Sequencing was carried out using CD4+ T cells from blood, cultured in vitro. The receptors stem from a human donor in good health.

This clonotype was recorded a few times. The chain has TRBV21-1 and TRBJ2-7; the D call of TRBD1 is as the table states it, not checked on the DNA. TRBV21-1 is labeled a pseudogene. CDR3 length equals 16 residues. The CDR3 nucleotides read TGTGCCAGCAGCAACCTCCCCGGGACACATTACTACGAGCAGTACTTC. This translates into CASSNLPGTHYYEQYF.

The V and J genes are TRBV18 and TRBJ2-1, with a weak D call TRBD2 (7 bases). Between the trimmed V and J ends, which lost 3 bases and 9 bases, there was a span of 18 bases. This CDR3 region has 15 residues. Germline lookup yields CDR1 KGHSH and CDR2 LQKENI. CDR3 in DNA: TGTGCCAGCTCACCGGGGGGGGCAGGGCCTGGTGAGCAGTTCTTC. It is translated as CASSPGGAGPGEQFF.

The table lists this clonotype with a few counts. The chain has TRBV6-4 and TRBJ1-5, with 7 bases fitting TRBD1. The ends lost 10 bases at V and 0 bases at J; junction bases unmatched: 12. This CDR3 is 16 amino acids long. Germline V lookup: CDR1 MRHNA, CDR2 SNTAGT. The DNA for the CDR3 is TGTGCCAACCAAGTAGACAGGGATTATAGCAATCAGCCCCAGCATTTT. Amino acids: CANQVDRDYSNQPQHF.

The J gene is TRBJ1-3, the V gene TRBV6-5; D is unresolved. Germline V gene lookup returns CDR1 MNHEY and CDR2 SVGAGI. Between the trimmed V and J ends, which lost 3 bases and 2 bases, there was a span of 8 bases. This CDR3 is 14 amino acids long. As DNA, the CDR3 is TGTGCCAGCAGTTATTCCGGAACTGGAAACACCATATATTTT. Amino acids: CASSYSGTGNTIYF.

The CDR3 nucleotides are TGCAGTGCTGCCCTGACAGGGACAGCCAAAAACATTCAGTACTTC. As protein: CSAALTGTAKNIQYF. V usage is TRBV20-1 and J usage is TRBJ2-4; 7 nucleotides align to TRBD1. The V segment lost 5 bases and the J segment 0 bases; nucleotides outside the gene matches: 7. Germline values: CDR1 DFQATT, CDR2 SNEGSKA (reference sequence). CDR3 length: 15 residues.

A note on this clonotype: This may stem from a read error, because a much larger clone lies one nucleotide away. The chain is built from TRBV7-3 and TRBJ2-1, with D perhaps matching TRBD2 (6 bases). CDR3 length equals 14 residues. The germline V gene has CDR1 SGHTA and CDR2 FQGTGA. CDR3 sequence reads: CASSVFSGPNERFF. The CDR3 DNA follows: TGTGCCAGCAGCGTCTTTAGCGGACCCAATGAGCGGTTCTTC.

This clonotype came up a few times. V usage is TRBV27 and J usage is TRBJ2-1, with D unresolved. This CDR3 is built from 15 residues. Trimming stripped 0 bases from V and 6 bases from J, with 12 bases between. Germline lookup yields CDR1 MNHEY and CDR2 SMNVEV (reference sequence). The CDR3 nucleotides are TGTGCCAGCAGTTTATCGGGGTGGTTATCCAATGAGCAGTTCTTC. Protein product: CASSLSGWLSNEQFF.

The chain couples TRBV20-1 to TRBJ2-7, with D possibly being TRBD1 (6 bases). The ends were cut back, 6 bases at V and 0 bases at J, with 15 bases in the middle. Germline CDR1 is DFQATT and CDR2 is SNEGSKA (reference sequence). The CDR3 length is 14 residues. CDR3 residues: CSAWGHLSSYEQYF. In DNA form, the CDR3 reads TGCAGTGCGTGGGGACATCTGAGCTCCTACGAGCAGTACTTC.

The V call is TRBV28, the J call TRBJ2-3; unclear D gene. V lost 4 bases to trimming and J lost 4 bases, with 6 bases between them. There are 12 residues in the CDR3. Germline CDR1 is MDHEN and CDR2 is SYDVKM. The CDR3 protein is CASSSPSDTQYF. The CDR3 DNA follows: TGTGCCAGCAGTTCTCCGTCAGATACGCAGTATTTT.

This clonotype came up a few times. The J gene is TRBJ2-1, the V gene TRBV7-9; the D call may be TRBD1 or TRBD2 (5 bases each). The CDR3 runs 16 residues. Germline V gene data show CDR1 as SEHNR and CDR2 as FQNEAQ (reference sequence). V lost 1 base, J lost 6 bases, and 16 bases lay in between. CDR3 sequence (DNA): TGTGCCAGCAGCTTAGAGGGGACGATGAGGGGCAATGAGCAGTTCTTC. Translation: CASSLEGTMRGNEQFF.

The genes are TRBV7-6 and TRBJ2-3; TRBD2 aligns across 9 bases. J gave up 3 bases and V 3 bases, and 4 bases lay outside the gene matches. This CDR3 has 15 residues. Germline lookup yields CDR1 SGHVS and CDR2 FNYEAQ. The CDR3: CASSLASGKTDTQYF. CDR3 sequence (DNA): TGTGCCAGCAGCTTGGCTAGCGGGAAGACAGATACGCAGTATTTT.

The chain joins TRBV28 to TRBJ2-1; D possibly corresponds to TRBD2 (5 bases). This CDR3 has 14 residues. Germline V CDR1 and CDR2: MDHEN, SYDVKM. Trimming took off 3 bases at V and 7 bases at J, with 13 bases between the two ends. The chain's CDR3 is CASSLGWERNEQFF. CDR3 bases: TGTGCCAGCAGTTTGGGGTGGGAGAGGAATGAGCAGTTCTTC.

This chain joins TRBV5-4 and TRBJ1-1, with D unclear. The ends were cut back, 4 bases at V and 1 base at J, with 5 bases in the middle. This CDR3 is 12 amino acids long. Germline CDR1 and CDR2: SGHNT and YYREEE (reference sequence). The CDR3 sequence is CASSQRNTEAFF. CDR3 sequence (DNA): TGTGCCAGCAGCCAGAGGAACACTGAAGCTTTCTTT. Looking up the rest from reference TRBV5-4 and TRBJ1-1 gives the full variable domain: ETGVTQSPTHLIKTRGQQVTLRCSSQSGHNTVSWYQQALGQGPQFIFQYYREEENGRGNFPPRFSGLQFPNYSSELNVNALELDDSALYLCASSQRNTEAFFGQGTRLTVV.

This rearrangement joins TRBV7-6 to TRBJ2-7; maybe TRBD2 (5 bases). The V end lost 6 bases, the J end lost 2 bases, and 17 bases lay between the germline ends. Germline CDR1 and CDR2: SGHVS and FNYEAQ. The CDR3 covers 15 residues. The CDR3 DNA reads TGTGCCAGCAGTCTGGCCCCCGGGGTCCCCTACGAGCAGTACTTC. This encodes CASSLAPGVPYEQYF. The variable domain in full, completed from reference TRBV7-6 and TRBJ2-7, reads GAGVSQSPRYKVTKRGQDVALRCDPISGHVSLYWYRQALGQGPEFLTYFNYEAQQDKSGLPNDRFSAERPEGSISTLTIQRTEQRDSAMYRCASSLAPGVPYEQYFGPGTRLTVT.